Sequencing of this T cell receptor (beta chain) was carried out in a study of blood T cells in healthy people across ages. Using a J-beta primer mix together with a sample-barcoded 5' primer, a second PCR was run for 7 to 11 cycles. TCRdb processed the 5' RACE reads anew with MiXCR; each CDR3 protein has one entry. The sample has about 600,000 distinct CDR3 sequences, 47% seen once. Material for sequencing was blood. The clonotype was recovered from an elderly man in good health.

The CDR3 loop is CASSWGQGANGYTF. In DNA form, the CDR3 reads TGTGCCAGCAGCTGGGGACAGGGGGCAAATGGCTACACCTTC. The genes are TRBV7-9 and TRBJ1-2, with 12 positions matching TRBD1. Germline lookup yields CDR1 SEHNR and CDR2 FQNEAQ (reference sequence). The V segment lost 4 bases and the J segment 6 bases; nucleotides outside the gene matches: 3. The CDR3 is made up of 14 amino acids.